This note documents a single T cell receptor beta chain sequence. No antigen is known for it. TCRdb called the 5' RACE reads again in MiXCR, with one record for every CDR3 protein. Altogether 510,000 or so distinct CDR3 sequences are present, about 16% being singletons, with the ten largest covering roughly 0.4%. The data originate from a study of identical twins. The study's findings and limits: The models systematically underestimated how much out-of-frame TCR alpha was shared in monozygotic twins. Researchers caution that invariant MAIT and iNKT cells could partly confound zero-insertion analyses.

The same data also contributed to another study, on yellow fever vaccine responses in identical twins. That work adds: Twins' vaccine T cell responses were reported to seem partly convergent and partly personalized.

The specimen was CD4+ T cells sorted from blood. This TCR was recovered from a woman aged 18-30 years in good health.

The chain's CDR3 is CAISGLPSEGQYF. As DNA, the CDR3 is TGTGCCATCAGTGGACTGCCGAGCGAAGGGCAGTACTTC. The gene calls are TRBV10-3 and TRBJ2-7; D is uncertain. Germline assignment: CDR1 ENHRY and CDR2 SYGVKD. The CDR3 loop spans 13 amino acids. Trimming removed 4 bases at V and 9 bases at J, with 16 bases between.